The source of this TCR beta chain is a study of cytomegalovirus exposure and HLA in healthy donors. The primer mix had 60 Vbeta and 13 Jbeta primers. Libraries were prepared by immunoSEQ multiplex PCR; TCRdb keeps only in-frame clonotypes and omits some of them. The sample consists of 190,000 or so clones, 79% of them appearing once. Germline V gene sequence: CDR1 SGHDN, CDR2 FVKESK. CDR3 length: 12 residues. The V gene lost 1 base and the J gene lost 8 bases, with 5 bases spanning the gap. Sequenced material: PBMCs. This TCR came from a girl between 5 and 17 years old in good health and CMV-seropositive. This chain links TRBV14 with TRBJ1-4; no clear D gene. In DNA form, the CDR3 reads TGTGCCAGCAGCCAAGTCCGGGAAAAACTGTTTTTT. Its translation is CASSQVREKLFF. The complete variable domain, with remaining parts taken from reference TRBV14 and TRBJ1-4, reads EAGVTQFPSHSVIEKGQTVTLRCDPISGHDNLYWYRRVMGKEIKFLLHFVKESKQDESGMPNNRFLAERTGGTYSTLKVQPAELEDSGVYFCASSQVREKLFFGSGTQLSVL.